The T cell receptor (beta chain) described here comes from a study of PD-L1 blockade in urothelial cancer. Study information: Study patients had been treated with 0 to 3 previous chemotherapy regimens. Blood was subjected to analysis at 3 weeks (second dose) and 6 weeks following treatment start. The study, taken as a whole, reports: Larger 3-week expansion of tumor-associated blood clones was seen in durable-benefit patients.

Using immunoSEQ multiplex PCR, the repertoire was profiled, and TCRdb retains in-frame clones only, with some absent. The table records about 120,000 clones, about 82% of them present only once. Time point described: peripheral blood 6 weeks after treatment start. A single count supports this clone. Its antigen is undetermined. The clonotype originates from a man aged 45-65 years with urothelial cancer. Material: PBMCs, obtained around atezolizumab (anti-PD-L1) treatment.

The CDR3 is CASSPPRVRVSTQYF. CDR3 nucleotides: TGTGCCAGCAGCCCCCCGCGAGTTCGGGTATCTACGCAGTATTTT. The gene calls are TRBV13 and TRBJ2-3; D is unresolved. The CDR3 runs 15 residues. In germline, CDR1 is PRHDT, CDR2 FYEKMQ (reference sequence). V shed 5 bases and J shed 8 bases, with 20 bases lying between them.